The subject of this entry is one TCR beta chain. Its antigen is unknown. Coverage ceases 3 residues before the CDR3 finishes, and the germline J gene fills in the end. The CDR3 is made up of 15 amino acids. V trimming: 4 bases; J trimming: 9 bases; junction bases outside the gene matches: 6. Germline V CDR1 and CDR2: SGHTA, FQGTGA. This sample was taken from a study of T cells in women clearing cervical HPV infection. Regarding the study as a whole: Repertoire richness, not evenness, was significantly elevated in CIN3+ cases versus controls.

Sequencing was performed with immunoSEQ multiplex PCR; in TCRdb, only in-frame clones are kept and a portion is missing. This sample's clone table lists under 25,000 clones. Sequences were obtained from blood buffy coat. The clonotype was recovered from a woman between 18 and 69 years old with a cervical HPV16 infection that either progressed to CIN3+ or cleared (not recorded which). J is TRBJ2-1 and V is TRBV7-3, with 13 bases fitting TRBD2. The covered CDR3 bases are TGTGCCAGCAGCTCAACTAGCGGGGGGGCCGTTGAG. This translates into CASSSTSGGAVE. From start to end, the CDR3 is CASSSTSGGAVEQFF.